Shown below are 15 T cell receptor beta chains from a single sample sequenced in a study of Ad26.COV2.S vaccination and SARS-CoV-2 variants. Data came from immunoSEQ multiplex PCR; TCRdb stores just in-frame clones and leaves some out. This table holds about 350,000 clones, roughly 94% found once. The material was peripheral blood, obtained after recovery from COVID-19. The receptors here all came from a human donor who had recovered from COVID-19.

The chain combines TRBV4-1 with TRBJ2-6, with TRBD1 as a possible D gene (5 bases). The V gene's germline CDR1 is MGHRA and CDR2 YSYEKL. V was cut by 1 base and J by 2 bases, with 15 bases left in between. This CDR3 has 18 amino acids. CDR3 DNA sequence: TGCGCCAGCAGCCAAGGTCTGGACATAATAACTGGGGCCAACGTCCTGACTTTC. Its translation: CASSQGLDIITGANVLTF.

CDR3 loop: CASSFSSPGGRNRDYGYTF. In nucleotides, the CDR3 is TGTGCCAGCAGCTTTAGTTCACCAGGGGGGAGAAATCGGGACTATGGCTACACCTTC. The chain employs TRBV5-5 and TRBJ1-2; 7 bases agree with TRBD1. The CDR3 has 19 amino acids. In germline, CDR1 is SGHKS, CDR2 YYEKEE (reference sequence). J gave up 3 bases and V 2 bases, and 19 bases lay outside the gene matches.

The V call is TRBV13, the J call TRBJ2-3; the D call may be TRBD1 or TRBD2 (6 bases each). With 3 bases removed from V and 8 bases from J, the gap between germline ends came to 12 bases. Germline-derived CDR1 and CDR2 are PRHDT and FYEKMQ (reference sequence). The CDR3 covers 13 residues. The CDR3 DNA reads TGTGCCAGCAGCTTCCCGGGGGCGGGTACGCAGTATTTT. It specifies CASSFPGAGTQYF.

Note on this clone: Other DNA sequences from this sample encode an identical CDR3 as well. The DNA of the CDR3 is TGTGCCATCAGTGAGGGATACGAGCAGTACTTC. Amino acids: CAISEGYEQYF. The V and J genes are TRBV10-3 and TRBJ2-7; D remains ambiguous. V lost 2 bases, J lost 4 bases, and 3 bases lay in between. Per the germline V gene, CDR1 is ENHRY and CDR2 is SYGVKD. This CDR3 has 11 residues.

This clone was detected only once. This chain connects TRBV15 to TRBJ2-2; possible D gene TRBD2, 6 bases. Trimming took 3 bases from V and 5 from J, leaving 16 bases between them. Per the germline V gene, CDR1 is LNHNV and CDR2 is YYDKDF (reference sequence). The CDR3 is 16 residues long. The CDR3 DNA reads TGTGCCACCAGCAGGGGGACTGGGATGGGTACCGGGGAGCTGTTTTTT. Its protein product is CATSRGTGMGTGELFF.

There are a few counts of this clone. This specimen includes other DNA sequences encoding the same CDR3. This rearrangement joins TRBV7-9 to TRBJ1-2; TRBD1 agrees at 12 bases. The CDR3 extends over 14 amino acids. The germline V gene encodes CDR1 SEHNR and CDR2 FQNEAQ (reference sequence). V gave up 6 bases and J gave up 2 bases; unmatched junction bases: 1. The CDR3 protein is CASRGQGANYGYTF. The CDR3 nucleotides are TGTGCCAGCAGGGGACAGGGGGCAAACTATGGCTACACCTTC.

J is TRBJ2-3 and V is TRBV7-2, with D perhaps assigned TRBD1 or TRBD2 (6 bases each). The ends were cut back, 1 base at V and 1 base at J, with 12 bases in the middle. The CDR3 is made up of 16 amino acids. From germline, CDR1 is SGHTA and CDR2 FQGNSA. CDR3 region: CASSLVGGGGTDTQYF. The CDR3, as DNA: TGTGCCAGCAGCTTAGTGGGGGGCGGTGGCACAGATACGCAGTATTTT.

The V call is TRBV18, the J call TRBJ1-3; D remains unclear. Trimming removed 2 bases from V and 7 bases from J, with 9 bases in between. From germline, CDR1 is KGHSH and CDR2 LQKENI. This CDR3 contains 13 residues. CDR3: CASSPGSLNTIYF. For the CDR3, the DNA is TGTGCCAGCTCACCAGGGTCCTTGAACACCATATATTTT. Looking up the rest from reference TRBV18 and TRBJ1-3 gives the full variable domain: NAGVMQNPRHLVRRRGQEARLRCSPMKGHSHVYWYRQLPEEGLKFMVYLQKENIIDESGMPKERFSAEFPKEGPSILRIQQVVRGDSAAYFCASSPGSLNTIYFGEGSWLTVV.

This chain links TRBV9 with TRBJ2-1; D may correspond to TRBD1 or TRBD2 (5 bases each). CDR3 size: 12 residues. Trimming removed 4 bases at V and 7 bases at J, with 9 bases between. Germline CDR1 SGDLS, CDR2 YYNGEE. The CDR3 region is CASSQGRNEQFF. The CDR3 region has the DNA TGTGCCAGCAGCCAGGGACGGAATGAGCAGTTCTTC.

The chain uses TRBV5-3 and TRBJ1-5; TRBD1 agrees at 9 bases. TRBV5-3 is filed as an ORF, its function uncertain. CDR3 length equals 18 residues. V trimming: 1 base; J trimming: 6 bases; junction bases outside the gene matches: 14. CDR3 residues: CARSLKVGTGQGSQPQHF. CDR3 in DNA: TGTGCCAGAAGCTTGAAGGTTGGGACCGGACAGGGGTCTCAGCCCCAGCATTTT.

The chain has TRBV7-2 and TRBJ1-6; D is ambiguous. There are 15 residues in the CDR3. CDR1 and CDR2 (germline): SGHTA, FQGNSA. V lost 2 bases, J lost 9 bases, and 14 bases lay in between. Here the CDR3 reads CASSLNPGPGSPLHF. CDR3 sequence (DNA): TGTGCCAGCAGCTTAAATCCAGGACCAGGTTCACCCCTCCACTTT.

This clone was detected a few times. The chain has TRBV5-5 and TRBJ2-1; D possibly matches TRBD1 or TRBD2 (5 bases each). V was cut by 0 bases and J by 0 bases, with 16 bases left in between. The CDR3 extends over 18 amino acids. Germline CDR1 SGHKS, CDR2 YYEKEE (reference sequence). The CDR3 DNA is TGTGCCAGCAGCTTGGACGACCCCGGGACGGGCTCCTACAATGAGCAGTTCTTC. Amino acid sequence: CASSLDDPGTGSYNEQFF.

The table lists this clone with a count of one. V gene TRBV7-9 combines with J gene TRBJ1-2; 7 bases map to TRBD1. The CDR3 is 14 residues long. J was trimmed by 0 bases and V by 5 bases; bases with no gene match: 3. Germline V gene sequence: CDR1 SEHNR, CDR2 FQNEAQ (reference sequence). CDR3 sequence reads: CASSRDRTNYGYTF. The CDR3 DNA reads TGTGCCAGCAGCCGGGACAGAACTAACTATGGCTACACCTTC.

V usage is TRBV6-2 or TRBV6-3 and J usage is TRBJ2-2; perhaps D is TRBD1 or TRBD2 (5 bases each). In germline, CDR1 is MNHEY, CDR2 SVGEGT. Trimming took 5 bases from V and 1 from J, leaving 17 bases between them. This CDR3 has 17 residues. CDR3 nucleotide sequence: TGTGCCAGCAGTAGAGGGACCACTTTTTTGAACACCGGGGAGCTGTTTTTT. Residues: CASSRGTTFLNTGELFF.

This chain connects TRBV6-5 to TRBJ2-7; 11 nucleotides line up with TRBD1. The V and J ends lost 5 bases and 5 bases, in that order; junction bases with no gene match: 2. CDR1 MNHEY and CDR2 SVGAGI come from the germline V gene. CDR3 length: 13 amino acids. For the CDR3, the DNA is TGTGCCAGCAGTCGGACAGGGGGCGACGAGCAGTACTTC. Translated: CASSRTGGDEQYF.